Below, 3 T cell receptor beta chains from the same sample are listed, as sequenced in a study of T cells in Graves' hyperthyroidism and ophthalmopathy. Template material for amplifying TCR beta CDR3 regions consisted of RNA transcripts. In the first-round RT-PCR of the TCR CDR3, the HTBI primer set was used. MiXCR, applied by TCRdb to the multiplex PCR reads, yields one record per CDR3 protein. The data hold a few hundred thousand distinct CDR3 sequences, with roughly 50% observed a single time. The material sequenced was peripheral blood or thyroid tissue (not recorded which). The receptor source for this set is a young woman with Graves' hyperthyroidism.

The chain links TRBV7-8 to TRBJ2-3; D perhaps matches TRBD1 (6 bases). Germline V gene sequence: CDR1 SGHVS, CDR2 FQNEAQ. The CDR3 is 14 amino acids. V was shortened by 4 bases and J by 2 bases, with 10 bases between the two germline ends. CDR3 region: CASSSGTYTDTQYF. For the CDR3, the DNA is TGTGCCAGCAGCTCCGGGACATACACAGATACGCAGTATTTT.

To note about this clonotype: The junction does not match germline at one end; this may be a read error. The chain links TRBV7-9 to TRBJ2-5, with D possibly TRBD1 on 6 matching bases. Germline values: CDR1 SEHNR, CDR2 FQNEAQ (reference sequence). The CDR3 is 16 residues long. This CDR3 reads CASSQVSGVRGETQYF. The CDR3 DNA sequence: TGCGCCAGCAGCCAAGTCTCCGGCGTGAGGGGGGAGACCCAGTACTTC. Filled out from reference TRBV7-9 and TRBJ2-5, the complete variable domain reads DTGVSQNPRHKITKRGQNVTFRCDPISEHNRLYWYRQTLGQGPEFLTYFQNEAQLEKSRLLSDRFSAERPKGSFSTLEIQRTEQGDSAMYLCASSQVSGVRGETQYFGPGTRLLVL.

Points on this clonotype: A single base separates this from a much larger clone, so it may be a read error. The chain combines TRBV5-8 with TRBJ1-3; D gene ambiguous. Trimming stripped 7 bases from V and 0 bases from J, with 11 bases between. Germline-derived CDR1 and CDR2 are SGHTS and YDEGEE. The CDR3 contains 14 residues. CDR3 sequence reads: CASGRGYSGNTIYF. Here the CDR3 DNA reads TGTGCCAGCGGCCGGGGTTACTCTGGAAACACCATATATTTT.